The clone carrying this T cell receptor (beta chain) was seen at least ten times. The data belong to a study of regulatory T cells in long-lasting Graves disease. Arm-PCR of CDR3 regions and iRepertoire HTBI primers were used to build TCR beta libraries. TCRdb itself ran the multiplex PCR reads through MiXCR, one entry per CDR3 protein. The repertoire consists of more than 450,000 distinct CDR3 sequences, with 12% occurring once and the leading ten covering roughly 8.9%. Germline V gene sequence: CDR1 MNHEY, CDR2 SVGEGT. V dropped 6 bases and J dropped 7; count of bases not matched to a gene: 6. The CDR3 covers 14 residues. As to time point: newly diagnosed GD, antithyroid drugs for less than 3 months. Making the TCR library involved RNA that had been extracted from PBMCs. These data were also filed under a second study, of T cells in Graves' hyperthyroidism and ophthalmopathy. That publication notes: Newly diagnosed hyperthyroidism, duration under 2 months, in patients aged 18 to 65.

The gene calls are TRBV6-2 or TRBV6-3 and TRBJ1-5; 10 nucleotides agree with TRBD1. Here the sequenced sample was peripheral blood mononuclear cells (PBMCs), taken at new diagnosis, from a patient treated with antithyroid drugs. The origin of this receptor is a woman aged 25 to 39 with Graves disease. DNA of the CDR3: TGTGCCAGCAGAAGACAGGGGGCTGACCAGCCCCAGCATTTT. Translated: CASRRQGADQPQHF.